This T cell receptor beta chain emerged from a study of blood T cell repertoires in COVID-19. The CDR3 covers 17 residues. Per germline, CDR1 GTSNPN and CDR2 SVGIG (reference sequence). Trimming stripped 0 bases from V and 0 bases from J, with 12 bases between. Measured with immunoSEQ multiplex PCR; TCRdb has only the in-frame clones, and not every one. The sample contains some 88,000 clones, about 85% of which appear only once. The chain combines TRBV30 with TRBJ2-6; TRBD1 is a possible D gene (6 bases). The specimen sequenced was peripheral blood. The TCR comes from a human donor in a cohort sampled during active COVID-19. The CDR3 DNA reads TGTGCCTGGAGTGTAGGGCCACAGGGCTCTGGGGCCAACGTCCTGACTTTC. It translates to CAWSVGPQGSGANVLTF.